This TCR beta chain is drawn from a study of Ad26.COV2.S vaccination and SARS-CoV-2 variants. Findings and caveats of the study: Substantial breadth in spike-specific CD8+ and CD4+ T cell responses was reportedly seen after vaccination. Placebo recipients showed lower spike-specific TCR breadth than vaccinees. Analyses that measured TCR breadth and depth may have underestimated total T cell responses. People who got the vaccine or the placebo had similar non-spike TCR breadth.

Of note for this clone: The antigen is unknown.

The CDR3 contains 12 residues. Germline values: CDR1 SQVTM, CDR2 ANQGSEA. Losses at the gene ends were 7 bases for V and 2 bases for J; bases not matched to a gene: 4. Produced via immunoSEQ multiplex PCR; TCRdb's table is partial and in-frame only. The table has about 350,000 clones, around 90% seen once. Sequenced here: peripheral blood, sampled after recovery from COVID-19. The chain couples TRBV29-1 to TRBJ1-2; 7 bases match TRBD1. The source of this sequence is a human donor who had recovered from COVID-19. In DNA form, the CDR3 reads TGCAGCGCCGAACAGGGGAACTATGGCTACACCTTC. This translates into CSAEQGNYGYTF.